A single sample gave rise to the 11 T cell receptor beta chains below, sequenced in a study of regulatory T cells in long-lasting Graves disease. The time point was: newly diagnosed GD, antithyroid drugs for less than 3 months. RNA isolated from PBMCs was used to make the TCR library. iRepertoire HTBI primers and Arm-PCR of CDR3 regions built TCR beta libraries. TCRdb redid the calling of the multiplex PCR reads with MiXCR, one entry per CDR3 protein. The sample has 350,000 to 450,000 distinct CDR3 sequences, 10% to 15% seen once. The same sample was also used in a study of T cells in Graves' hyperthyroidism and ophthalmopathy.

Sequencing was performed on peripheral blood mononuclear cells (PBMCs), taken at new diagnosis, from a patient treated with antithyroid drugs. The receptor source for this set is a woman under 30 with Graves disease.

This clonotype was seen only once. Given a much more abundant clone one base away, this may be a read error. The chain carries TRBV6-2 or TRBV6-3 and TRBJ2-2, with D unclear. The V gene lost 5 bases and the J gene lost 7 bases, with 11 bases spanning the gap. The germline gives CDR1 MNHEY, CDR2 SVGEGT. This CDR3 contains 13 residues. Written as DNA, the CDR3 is TGTGCCAGCAGTACCCCCCCTCGCGGGGAGCTGTTTTTT. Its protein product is CASSTPPRGELFF.

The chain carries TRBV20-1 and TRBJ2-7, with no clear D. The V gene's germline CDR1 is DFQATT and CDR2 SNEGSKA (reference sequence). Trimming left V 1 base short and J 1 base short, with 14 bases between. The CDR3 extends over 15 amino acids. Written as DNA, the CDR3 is TGCAGTGCTAGAGGGTTCGCGAACCGTTCCTACGAGCAGTACTTC. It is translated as CSARGFANRSYEQYF.

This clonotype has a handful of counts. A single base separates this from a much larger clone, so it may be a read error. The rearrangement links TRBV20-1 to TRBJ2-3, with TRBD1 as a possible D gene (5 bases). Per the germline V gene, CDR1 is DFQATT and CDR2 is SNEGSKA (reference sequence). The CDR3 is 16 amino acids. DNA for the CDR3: TGCAGTGCTAGAGAGGCTCGTCGACTCCTCACAGGTACGCAGTATTTT. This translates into CSAREARRLLTGTQYF.

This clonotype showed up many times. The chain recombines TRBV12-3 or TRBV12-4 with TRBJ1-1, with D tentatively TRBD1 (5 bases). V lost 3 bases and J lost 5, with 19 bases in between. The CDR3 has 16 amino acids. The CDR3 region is CASSFSPGQGRTEAFF. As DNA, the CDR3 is TGTGCCAGCAGTTTCTCTCCAGGGCAGGGTAGGACTGAAGCTTTCTTT.

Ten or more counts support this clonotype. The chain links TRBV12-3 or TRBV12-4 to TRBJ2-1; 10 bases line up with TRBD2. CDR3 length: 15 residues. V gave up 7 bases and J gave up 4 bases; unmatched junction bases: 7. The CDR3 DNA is TGTGCCAGCACCAAGTCTAGCGGGGGTTACAATGAGCAGTTCTTC. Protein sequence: CASTKSSGGYNEQFF.

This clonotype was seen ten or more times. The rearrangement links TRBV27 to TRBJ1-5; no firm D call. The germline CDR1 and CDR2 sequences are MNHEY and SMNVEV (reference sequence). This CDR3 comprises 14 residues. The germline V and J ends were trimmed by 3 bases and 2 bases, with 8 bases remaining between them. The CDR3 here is CASSLAIGNQPQHF. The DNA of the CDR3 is TGTGCCAGCAGTTTGGCAATTGGCAATCAGCCCCAGCATTTT.

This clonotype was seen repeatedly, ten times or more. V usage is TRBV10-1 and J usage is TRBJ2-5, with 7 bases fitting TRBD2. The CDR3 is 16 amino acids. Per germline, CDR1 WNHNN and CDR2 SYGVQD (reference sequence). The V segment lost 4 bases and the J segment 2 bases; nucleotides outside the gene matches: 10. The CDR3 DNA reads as TGCGCCAGCAGTGCGATCCGCGGGAGTGGGCAAGAGACCCAGTACTTC. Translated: CASSAIRGSGQETQYF.

CDR3 coding DNA: TGTGCCAGCAGTATAACCAGGGGAAAAGGAGAGACCCAGTACTTC. Its protein product is CASSITRGKGETQYF. J is TRBJ2-5 and V is TRBV2, with D possibly matching TRBD1 (6 bases). Germline assignment: CDR1 SNHLY and CDR2 FYNNEI. This CDR3 is 15 amino acids long. The V end was cut by 5 bases, the J end by 4 bases, with 17 bases between.

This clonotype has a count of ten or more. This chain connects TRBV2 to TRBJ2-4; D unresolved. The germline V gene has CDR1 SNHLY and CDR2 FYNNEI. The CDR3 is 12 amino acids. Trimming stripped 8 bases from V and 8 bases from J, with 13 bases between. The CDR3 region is CASQRVRDIQYF. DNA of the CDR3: TGTGCCAGCCAACGAGTTCGGGACATTCAGTACTTC.

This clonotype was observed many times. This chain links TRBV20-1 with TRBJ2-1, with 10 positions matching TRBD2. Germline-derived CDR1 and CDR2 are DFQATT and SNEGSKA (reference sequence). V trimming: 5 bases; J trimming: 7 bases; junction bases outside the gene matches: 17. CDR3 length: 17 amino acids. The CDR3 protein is CSAFLASGSGAGNEQFF. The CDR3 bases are TGCAGTGCTTTCTTAGCTAGCGGGAGTGGGGCGGGGAATGAGCAGTTCTTC.

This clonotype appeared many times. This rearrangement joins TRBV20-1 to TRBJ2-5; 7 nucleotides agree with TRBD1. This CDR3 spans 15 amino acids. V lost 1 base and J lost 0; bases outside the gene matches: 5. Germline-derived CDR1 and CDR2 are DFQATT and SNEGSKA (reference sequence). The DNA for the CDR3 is TGCAGTGCTAGAGTCCCGGGACAGCACCAAGAGACCCAGTACTTC. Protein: CSARVPGQHQETQYF.